This is a list of T cell receptor beta chains from one sample in a study of T cell changes during pregnancy in multiple sclerosis. The method was immunoSEQ multiplex PCR; TCRdb's version includes in-frame clones alone and lacks a portion of them. The sample lists 25,000 to 30,000 clones, roughly nine tenths occurring once. The sequenced sample was CD4+ T cells from peripheral blood mononuclear cells, obtained in the second trimester of pregnancy. These receptors were obtained from a female donor with multiple sclerosis, enrolled in a pregnancy study. The CDR3 runs from the conserved cysteine through the conserved F or W. The order of the fields is J gene, V gene, CDR3 protein.

J: TRBJ1-2; V: TRBV9; CDR3: CASSVGTASYGYTF
J: TRBJ2-5; V: TRBV12-5; CDR3: CASGPSGGGGAGETQYF
J: TRBJ2-7; V: TRBV14; CDR3: CASSPSGGALRQYF
J: TRBJ1-1; V: TRBV2; CDR3: CASGRQGRNTEAFF
J: TRBJ2-7; V: TRBV15; CDR3: CATSRDPGEEQYF
J: TRBJ2-1; V: TRBV9; CDR3: CASSVPGQWEQFF
J: TRBJ2-7; V: TRBV4-2; CDR3: CASSESAGTSSYEQYF
J: TRBJ1-5; V: TRBV21-1; CDR3: CASSKGDKDSLNQPQHF
J: TRBJ1-5; V: TRBV7-9; CDR3: CASSLEFGRPQHF
J: TRBJ1-6; V: TRBV6-5; CDR3: CASSLDRGSSPLHF
J: TRBJ1-5; V: TRBV30; CDR3: CAWSTTVTAEAQHF
J: TRBJ1-4; V: TRBV7-2; CDR3: CASSPNRAKGEKLFF
J: TRBJ2-7; V: TRBV2; CDR3: CASRDSGFYEQYF
J: TRBJ1-1; V: TRBV18; CDR3: CASSPLMTANTEAFF
J: TRBJ2-1; V: TRBV18; CDR3: CASSQSGTPGPYNEQFF
J: TRBJ1-2; V: TRBV4-2; CDR3: CASSPGHPGDRGYTF
J: TRBJ2-2; V: TRBV11-2; CDR3: CASSLGLTSGVVGELFF
J: TRBJ1-3; V: TRBV7-8; CDR3: CASSRTGQSSGNTIYF
J: TRBJ2-2; V: TRBV5-6; CDR3: CASRYRTGRGTGELFF
J: TRBJ2-2; V: TRBV5-4; CDR3: CASSLAGSGGASGELFF
J: TRBJ2-5; V: TRBV12-5; CDR3: CASGLVLDGGLSLETQYF
J: TRBJ2-7; V: TRBV19; CDR3: CASSSRTGASYEQYF
J: TRBJ1-6; V: TRBV7-3; CDR3: CASSLPGDQLHF
J: TRBJ1-1; V: TRBV5-1; CDR3: CASSLRGRGTEAFF
J: TRBJ2-5; V: TRBV7-3; CDR3: CASSPIAGLQETQYF
J: TRBJ2-5; V: TRBV5-5; CDR3: CASSSGTGVPNFPQYF
J: TRBJ2-7; V: TRBV6-5; CDR3: CASRSPGGPSYEQYF
J: TRBJ2-5; V: TRBV7-2; CDR3: CASSLGGSQETQYF
J: TRBJ1-2; V: TRBV5-4; CDR3: CASSLVDGNGYTF
J: TRBJ1-6; V: TRBV9; CDR3: CASSVAGTPTNSPLHF
J: TRBJ2-6; V: TRBV7-9; CDR3: CASSPTPGQSSGANVLTF
J: TRBJ1-1; V: TRBV7-3; CDR3: CASSLTTGNTEAFF
J: TRBJ2-3; V: TRBV5-1; CDR3: CASSFTSGSTDTQYF
J: TRBJ2-6; V: TRBV6-5; CDR3: CASSYSAYSGANVLTF
J: TRBJ2-1; V: TRBV4-1; CDR3: CASSRIHSTADEQFF